This passage covers 12 T cell receptor beta chains from one sample sequenced in a study of shared clonotypes between healthy human individuals. TCRdb's copy holds only in-frame clones and misses some; the assay was immunoSEQ multiplex PCR. The sample includes about 1 million clones, 60% to 80% of them seen just once. Sequenced material: memory CD4+ T cells sorted from blood. Subset of the sample: CD45RA-negative fraction. All receptors derive from a man aged 18 to 30 in good health.

V usage is TRBV30 and J usage is TRBJ1-2; 7 nucleotides match TRBD1. V lost 1 base to trimming and J lost 2 bases; unmatched junction nucleotides: 1. CDR1 GTSNPN and CDR2 SVGIG come from the germline V gene (reference sequence). This CDR3 comprises 13 residues. CDR3 amino acids: CAWSDRGNYGYTF. The DNA for the CDR3 is TGTGCCTGGAGTGACAGGGGAAACTATGGCTACACCTTC.

This clone was counted a single time. This sequence joins TRBV5-1 and TRBJ2-2; 7 bases fit TRBD2. CDR1 is SGHRS, CDR2 YFSETQ, per germline. This CDR3 has 15 amino acids. J lost 6 bases, V lost 1 base, and 6 bases had no gene match. The CDR3 is CASSLWGGPAGELFF. The CDR3 region has the DNA TGCGCCAGCAGCTTGTGGGGAGGGCCGGCCGGGGAGCTGTTTTTT.

The chain combines TRBV5-6 with TRBJ2-7; 8 bases match TRBD1. This CDR3 region has 13 residues. The germline CDR1 and CDR2 sequences are SGHDT and YYEEEE. The trim removed 4 bases at V and 5 bases at J, leaving 5 bases unmatched. CDR3 protein: CASSEGQGHEQYF. CDR3 DNA: TGTGCCAGCAGCGAAGGACAGGGACACGAGCAGTACTTC.

The chain has TRBV6-1 and TRBJ1-5, with no clear D. Looked up from germline, CDR1 is MNHNS and CDR2 is SASEGT. CDR3 size: 13 residues. The ends were cut back, 6 bases at V and 5 bases at J, with 11 bases in the middle. CDR3 region: CASRPTVDQPQHF. DNA of the CDR3: TGTGCCAGCAGACCAACTGTGGATCAGCCCCAGCATTTT.

This chain links TRBV13 with TRBJ1-2, with no clear D. The germline V gene has CDR1 PRHDT and CDR2 FYEKMQ (reference sequence). The V end lost 7 bases, the J end lost 4 bases, and 13 bases lay between the germline ends. The CDR3 has 13 residues. This CDR3 is CASTPLGVYGYTF. CDR3 coding DNA: TGTGCCAGCACCCCCCTTGGAGTCTATGGCTACACCTTC.

About this clone: Other DNA sequences in this sample translate to the same CDR3. The chain carries TRBV6-1 and TRBJ2-5; TRBD2 agrees at 11 bases. The V segment lost 1 base and the J segment 2 bases; nucleotides outside the gene matches: 3. The CDR3 is made up of 16 amino acids. Germline lookup yields CDR1 MNHNS and CDR2 SASEGT. The DNA for the CDR3 is TGTGCCAGCAGTGAAGGGCTAGCGGGAGGTCAAGAGACCCAGTACTTC. It codes for CASSEGLAGGQETQYF.

This clone was picked up one time. Here the CDR3 DNA reads TGTGCCAGCAGCCCCGCCGGGGGGACCCAGTACTTC. Its protein product is CASSPAGGTQYF. The rearrangement links TRBV6-5 to TRBJ2-5; a possible D gene is TRBD2 (6 bases). CDR1 is MNHEY and CDR2 is SVGAGI in the germline V gene. The CDR3 sequence is 12 residues long. Trimming removed 6 bases from V and 7 bases from J, with 12 bases in between.

The rearrangement uses TRBV9 and TRBJ1-2; a weak D match, TRBD1 (6 bases). The CDR3 is 14 residues long. Germline loops: CDR1 SGDLS, CDR2 YYNGEE. Trimming stripped 3 bases from V and 4 bases from J, with 13 bases between. The CDR3 is CASSERRGGYGYTF. The CDR3 DNA reads as TGTGCCAGCAGCGAGAGGAGAGGGGGCTATGGCTACACCTTC.

The chain combines TRBV5-8 with TRBJ1-5, with D possibly being TRBD1 (5 bases). Germline V gene data show CDR1 as SGHTS and CDR2 as YDEGEE. Deletions cut 5 bases from V and 6 bases from J, with 21 bases between. The CDR3 is 16 residues long. CDR3 in amino acids: CASRAGLRHRSQPQHF. The CDR3 DNA follows: TGTGCCAGCAGGGCGGGGCTCCGCCATCGGAGTCAGCCCCAGCATTTT.

The chain employs TRBV19 and TRBJ2-4; 7 nucleotides match TRBD2. The germline gives CDR1 LNHDA, CDR2 SQIVND (reference sequence). V lost 2 bases to trimming and J lost 2 bases; unmatched junction nucleotides: 6. The CDR3 contains 16 residues. CDR3 loop: CASSIILAETKNIQYF. CDR3 nucleotides: TGTGCCAGTAGTATAATCCTAGCGGAAACCAAAAACATTCAGTACTTC.

This clone came up a few times. Distinct nucleotide sequences in the sample also encode this CDR3. This sequence joins TRBV2 and TRBJ2-7; D not certain. Germline loops: CDR1 SNHLY, CDR2 FYNNEI. The CDR3 contains 11 residues. Trimming shortened V by 4 bases and J by 3 bases, and 4 bases separated the two germline ends. This chain's CDR3 is CASSARYEQYF. The CDR3 nucleotides read TGTGCCAGCAGTGCCCGCTACGAGCAGTACTTC.

This clone was seen repeatedly, ten times or more. The rearrangement links TRBV18 to TRBJ2-7; D not certain. In germline, CDR1 is KGHSH, CDR2 LQKENI. The CDR3 is 14 amino acids. Deletions cut 3 bases from V and 1 base from J, with 10 bases between. This CDR3 is CASSPPQRSYEQYF. The CDR3 DNA reads as TGTGCCAGCTCACCCCCCCAACGGTCCTACGAGCAGTACTTC. The full variable domain, in which reference TRBV18 and TRBJ2-7 provide the parts outside the CDR3, is NAGVMQNPRHLVRRRGQEARLRCSPMKGHSHVYWYRQLPEEGLKFMVYLQKENIIDESGMPKERFSAEFPKEGPSILRIQQVVRGDSAAYFCASSPPQRSYEQYFGPGTRLTVT.